One sample yielded the 16 T cell receptor beta chains listed below, sequenced in a study of CD8+ T cells in alopecia areata. Reverse transcription of extracted RNA yielded cDNA, which provided the sequencing template. Clones were sequenced by immunoSEQ multiplex PCR, and TCRdb holds only the in-frame ones, with some missing. The table includes about 94,000 clones, about two thirds detected once. The treatment: oral pan-JAK inhibitor, 5-10 mg twice daily. Here the sequenced sample was CD8+ T cells sorted from blood, taken at week 44, from a patient treated with tofacitinib. Receptors originate from a human donor with alopecia areata.

This clone was picked up a small number of times. This rearrangement joins TRBV29-1 to TRBJ2-7; TRBD2 matches 10 bases. The CDR3 is 15 amino acids. The germline CDR1 and CDR2 sequences are SQVTM and ANQGSEA. The V segment lost 8 bases and the J segment 2 bases; nucleotides outside the gene matches: 12. In DNA form, the CDR3 reads TGCAGCTTCTCTTGGGGTAGCGGGGGGACCTACGAGCAGTACTTC. Translation gives CSFSWGSGGTYEQYF.

This chain joins TRBV19 and TRBJ2-5, with 8 bases that match TRBD1. CDR1 and CDR2 (germline): LNHDA, SQIVND (reference sequence). V gave up 3 bases and J gave up 5 bases; unmatched junction bases: 11. This CDR3 is 16 amino acids long. DNA for the CDR3: TGTGCCAGTAGTATCCAAGGACAGGGAAAATTGGAGACCCAGTACTTC. Protein product: CASSIQGQGKLETQYF.

The chain is built from TRBV29-1 and TRBJ2-1; D possibly corresponds to TRBD2 (5 bases). Germline V gene sequence: CDR1 SQVTM, CDR2 ANQGSEA. This CDR3 has 11 residues. The V end was cut by 4 bases, the J end by 5 bases, with 6 bases between. The chain's CDR3 is CSVGGNNEQFF. CDR3 nucleotides: TGCAGCGTTGGAGGGAACAATGAGCAGTTCTTC.

V gene TRBV5-8 combines with J gene TRBJ1-1; 7 nucleotides align to TRBD1. The ends lost 4 bases at V and 6 bases at J; junction bases unmatched: 6. Germline CDR1 is SGHTS and CDR2 is YDEGEE. The length of the CDR3 is 13 residues. The CDR3 protein is CASSLDREAEAFF. The CDR3 nucleotides are TGTGCCAGCAGCCTCGACAGGGAGGCTGAAGCTTTCTTT.

The chain couples TRBV7-8 to TRBJ1-4; 9 nucleotides align to TRBD1. V dropped 1 base and J dropped 0; count of bases not matched to a gene: 0. Germline V lookup: CDR1 SGHVS, CDR2 FQNEAQ. This CDR3 spans 16 amino acids. The CDR3 coding sequence is TGTGCCAGCAGCTTAGGGACAGGGGCAACTAATGAAAAACTGTTTTTT. Protein sequence: CASSLGTGATNEKLFF. Full variable domain (missing parts from reference TRBV7-8 and TRBJ1-4): GAGVSQSPRYKVAKRGQDVALRCDPISGHVSLFWYQQALGQGPEFLTYFQNEAQLDKSGLPSDRFFAERPEGSVSTLKIQRTQQEDSAVYLCASSLGTGATNEKLFFGSGTQLSVL.

The V and J genes are TRBV29-1 and TRBJ1-2; maybe TRBD1 (6 bases). V shed 8 bases and J shed 2 bases, with 15 bases lying between them. The CDR3 spans 13 residues. Germline assignment: CDR1 SQVTM and CDR2 ANQGSEA. The CDR3 DNA reads as TGCAGCACACACAGGGTAGGGAACTATGGCTACACCTTC. This codes for CSTHRVGNYGYTF.

The rearrangement joins TRBV7-6 to TRBJ2-7; 7 bases fit TRBD1. V lost 5 bases to trimming and J lost 6 bases; unmatched junction nucleotides: 10. Germline V CDR1 and CDR2: SGHVS, FNYEAQ. The CDR3 contains 14 residues. This CDR3 is CASSPRTGMSEQYF. CDR3 in DNA: TGTGCCAGCAGCCCGAGGACAGGTATGTCCGAGCAGTACTTC.

This rearrangement joins TRBV9 to TRBJ2-3; 8 bases map to TRBD2. Looked up from germline, CDR1 is SGDLS and CDR2 is YYNGEE. The CDR3 extends over 16 amino acids. The junction had 9 bases not matched to a gene; V was cut back by 3 bases and J by 3 bases. The CDR3 spells CASSEYGTRGTDTQYF. The CDR3 DNA reads TGTGCCAGCAGCGAATACGGGACTAGGGGTACAGATACGCAGTATTTT.

The genes are TRBV5-1 and TRBJ1-1, with no clear D. V was cut by 0 bases and J by 8 bases, with 14 bases left in between. This CDR3 spans 14 amino acids. The germline gives CDR1 SGHRS, CDR2 YFSETQ. CDR3 loop: CASSLEVGIQEAFF. Written as DNA, the CDR3 is TGCGCCAGCAGCTTGGAAGTGGGGATTCAGGAAGCTTTCTTT.

DNA of the CDR3: TGCAGCGTTGAGACAGGGAGGAATGAGCAGTTCTTC. It encodes CSVETGRNEQFF. V gene TRBV29-1 combines with J gene TRBJ2-1; D is possibly TRBD1 (7 bases). Germline CDR1 and CDR2: SQVTM and ANQGSEA. The CDR3 sequence is 12 residues long. Trimming took 3 bases from V and 7 from J, leaving 10 bases between them.

The V call is TRBV4-3, the J call TRBJ2-1; D is tentatively TRBD1 or TRBD2 (6 bases each). The V and J ends lost 0 bases and 6 bases respectively, with 15 bases between them. The germline gives CDR1 LGHNA, CDR2 YSLEER. The CDR3 extends over 16 amino acids. The CDR3 region is CASSQDLFGGSNEQFF. The CDR3 DNA is TGCGCCAGCAGCCAAGATTTATTCGGGGGCAGCAATGAGCAGTTCTTC.

This clone was recorded a few times. The chain has TRBV29-1 and TRBJ2-5, with 7 bases fitting TRBD2. Germline V gene data show CDR1 as SQVTM and CDR2 as ANQGSEA. This CDR3 has 11 residues. The ends lost 4 bases at V and 11 bases at J; junction bases unmatched: 7. The CDR3 sequence is CSVGEGFEQYF. The CDR3 bases are TGCAGCGTTGGGGAGGGTTTTGAGCAGTACTTC.

The rearrangement links TRBV4-3 to TRBJ2-2; 7 bases match TRBD1. This CDR3 has 17 residues. Losses at the gene ends were 0 bases for V and 6 bases for J; bases not matched to a gene: 10. CDR1 and CDR2 (germline): LGHNA, YSLEER. The CDR3 region has the DNA TGCGCCAGCAGCCAAGATGCGTGGGACAGTATGGCCGGGGAGCTGTTTTTT. As protein: CASSQDAWDSMAGELFF.

The V call is TRBV7-9, the J call TRBJ1-1; D gene uncertain. V shed 4 bases and J shed 1 base, with 7 bases lying between them. The CDR3 length is 13 residues. Germline assignment: CDR1 SEHNR and CDR2 FQNEAQ (reference sequence). The CDR3 here is CASSSGANTEAFF. The DNA of the CDR3 is TGTGCCAGCAGCTCGGGAGCGAACACTGAAGCTTTCTTT.

This chain connects TRBV15 to TRBJ2-7, with 10 bases identical to TRBD1. CDR1 LNHNV and CDR2 YYDKDF come from the germline V gene (reference sequence). Trimming cost V 5 bases and J 2 bases; bases outside gene matches: 6. CDR3 length: 15 residues. The CDR3 DNA sequence: TGTGCCACCAGCGAGGGACAGGGGAAGCCCTACGAGCAGTACTTC. Its protein product is CATSEGQGKPYEQYF. Full variable domain (outside the CDR3, taken from reference TRBV15 and TRBJ2-7): DAMVIQNPRYQVTQFGKPVTLSCSQTLNHNVMYWYQQKSSQAPKLLFHYYDKDFNNEADTPDNFQSRRPNTSFCFLDIRSPGLGDTAMYLCATSEGQGKPYEQYFGPGTRLTVT.

The chain recombines TRBV4-3 with TRBJ1-1; D not certain. Per germline, CDR1 LGHNA and CDR2 YSLEER. V was cut by 0 bases and J by 10 bases, with 18 bases left in between. The CDR3 has 15 residues. CDR3 DNA: TGCGCCAGCAGCCAAGATCGAAGGTTTCTGAGTAGAGCTTTCTTT. Translated, it gives CASSQDRRFLSRAFF.